The 8 T cell receptor beta chains below come from one sample, sequenced in a study of cytomegalovirus exposure and HLA in healthy donors. PCR employed 60 Vbeta and 13 Jbeta primers. Profiling relied on immunoSEQ multiplex PCR, and the TCRdb table lists in-frame clones only, not all of them. The table lists about 100,000 clones, 76% of them singletons. The sequenced sample was PBMCs. The source of these receptors is a man aged 35 to 55 in good health and CMV-seronegative.

The chain joins TRBV27 to TRBJ2-7; TRBD1 agrees at 7 bases. With 5 bases clipped from V and 4 bases from J, the junction kept 11 bases outside the gene matches. This CDR3 has 15 amino acids. CDR1 is MNHEY, CDR2 SMNVEV, per germline (reference sequence). The CDR3 DNA sequence: TGTGCCAGCAGTCCGGCACGAGGGGGCTTATACGAGCAGTACTTC. Translation: CASSPARGGLYEQYF.

The genes are TRBV5-1 and TRBJ1-2; D might be TRBD1 (6 bases). The germline CDR1 and CDR2 sequences are SGHRS and YFSETQ. CDR3 length: 14 amino acids. The V end lost 4 bases, the J end lost 6 bases, and 16 bases lay between the germline ends. In nucleotides, the CDR3 is TGCGCCAGCAGCGCAAGAACACGGACAGATGGCTACACCTTC. Translated, it gives CASSARTRTDGYTF.

This chain connects TRBV28 to TRBJ1-1; the D gene is possibly TRBD1 (6 bases). Germline CDR1 is MDHEN and CDR2 is SYDVKM. Deletions cut 5 bases from V and 1 base from J, with 14 bases between. The CDR3 has 15 residues. CDR3 in amino acids: CASSKGGAKNTEAFF. In nucleotides, the CDR3 is TGTGCCAGCAGTAAGGGGGGGGCGAAGAACACTGAAGCTTTCTTT.

The chain employs TRBV28 and TRBJ2-5, with 10 bases that match TRBD2. The trim removed 2 bases at V and 2 bases at J, leaving 5 bases unmatched. This CDR3 has 16 amino acids. Looked up from germline, CDR1 is MDHEN and CDR2 is SYDVKM. CDR3 in amino acids: CASSLGVAGGQETQYF. The CDR3 coding sequence is TGTGCCAGCAGTTTAGGGGTAGCGGGGGGTCAAGAGACCCAGTACTTC.

This chain links TRBV5-4 with TRBJ2-3; maybe TRBD2 (7 bases). Germline CDR1 and CDR2: SGHNT and YYREEE (reference sequence). The CDR3 consists of 14 residues. V was trimmed by 3 bases and J by 4 bases, leaving 12 bases between them. Written as DNA, the CDR3 is TGTGCCAGCAGCTCCCGGCGGGGGCCAGATACGCAGTATTTT. Translation: CASSSRRGPDTQYF.

The V gene is TRBV30, the J gene TRBJ1-1; D ambiguous. Trimming shortened V by 0 bases and J by 0 bases, and 5 bases separated the two germline ends. The CDR3 contains 13 residues. Per the germline V gene, CDR1 is GTSNPN and CDR2 is SVGIG (reference sequence). This CDR3 reads CAWSVLMNTEAFF. CDR3 nucleotides: TGTGCCTGGAGTGTCCTAATGAACACTGAAGCTTTCTTT.

The V gene is TRBV9, the J gene TRBJ2-6; D perhaps matches TRBD2 (6 bases). Trimming removed 0 bases from V and 0 bases from J, with 10 bases in between. CDR1 SGDLS and CDR2 YYNGEE come from the germline V gene. The CDR3 has 17 amino acids. Here the CDR3 reads CASSVGGVSSGANVLTF. The CDR3 DNA follows: TGTGCCAGCAGCGTAGGGGGGGTAAGCTCTGGGGCCAACGTCCTGACTTTC.

J is TRBJ2-5 and V is TRBV7-6; TRBD1 matches at 7 bases. The germline CDR1 and CDR2 sequences are SGHVS and FNYEAQ. The CDR3 has 12 amino acids. The trim removed 5 bases at V and 4 bases at J, leaving 1 base unmatched. The CDR3 nucleotides read TGTGCCAGCAGCAACAGGGGAGAGACCCAGTACTTC. As protein: CASSNRGETQYF.